The 26 T cell receptor beta chains listed next were all sequenced from one sample in a study of OX40 agonist ivuxolimab in advanced cancers. Libraries were prepared by immunoSEQ multiplex PCR; TCRdb keeps only in-frame clonotypes and omits some of them. Of about 63,000 clones listed, less than 90% are singletons. The sample consisted of CD4+ or CD8+ T cells sorted from blood, taken in a trial of the OX40 agonist ivuxolimab. These receptors all come from an adult with an advanced solid tumor such as melanoma, head and neck, liver or kidney cancer.

This clone was seen just once. The chain combines TRBV19 with TRBJ1-1; no clear D gene. This CDR3 has 14 residues. Trimming removed 6 bases from V and 3 bases from J, with 14 bases in between. Looked up from germline, CDR1 is LNHDA and CDR2 is SQIVND (reference sequence). CDR3 sequence reads: CASSVGAVDTEAFF. In DNA, the CDR3 is TGTGCCAGTAGCGTTGGAGCCGTGGACACTGAAGCTTTCTTT.

V is TRBV2 and J is TRBJ1-2; tentative D call: TRBD1 (5 bases). CDR1 is SNHLY, CDR2 FYNNEI, per germline. The CDR3 spans 14 residues. V dropped 4 bases and J dropped 8 bases, with 17 bases sitting between them. This chain's CDR3 is CASSAQQGSGGYTF. The CDR3, as DNA: TGTGCCAGCAGTGCACAGCAGGGCTCCGGAGGCTACACCTTC.

Only a few counts were recorded for this clone. CDR3 region: CAWRQSMNTEAFF. The CDR3 DNA reads TGTGCCTGGAGACAGAGCATGAACACTGAAGCTTTCTTT. J is TRBJ1-1 and V is TRBV30; D not resolved. The CDR3 contains 13 residues. Germline V gives CDR1 GTSNPN, CDR2 SVGIG (reference sequence). Trimming took off 3 bases at V and 0 bases at J, with 8 bases between the two ends.

CDR3 sequence reads: CASFSGLGNEQFF. Here the CDR3 DNA reads TGTGCCAGCTTCTCGGGGCTCGGCAATGAGCAGTTCTTC. The rearrangement links TRBV2 to TRBJ2-1; D may be TRBD1 or TRBD2 (5 bases each). Per germline, CDR1 SNHLY and CDR2 FYNNEI. CDR3 length: 13 residues. V was cut by 8 bases and J by 6 bases, with 14 bases left in between.

This chain joins TRBV27 and TRBJ1-5; 7 positions agree with TRBD1. The J segment lost 5 bases and the V segment lost 9 bases, leaving 7 bases of the junction unmatched. CDR1 is MNHEY, CDR2 SMNVEV, per germline (reference sequence). This CDR3 comprises 13 residues. CDR3 loop: CARYRDSDQPQHF. The CDR3 region has the DNA TGTGCCAGATACCGGGACAGCGATCAGCCCCAGCATTTT.

The CDR3 DNA sequence: TGTGCCACCAGCAGAGATATCAGGAGCTCCTACGAGCAGTACTTC. Amino acid sequence: CATSRDIRSSYEQYF. The chain couples TRBV15 to TRBJ2-7; D is unclear. The CDR3 contains 15 residues. V dropped 0 bases and J dropped 0 bases, with 9 bases sitting between them. The germline gives CDR1 LNHNV, CDR2 YYDKDF (reference sequence).

The chain combines TRBV6-5 with TRBJ1-1, with TRBD1 identical over 8 bases. This CDR3 is 11 amino acids long. V was clipped by 4 bases and J by 10 bases; unmatched bases: 2. CDR1 MNHEY and CDR2 SVGAGI come from the germline V gene. This CDR3 is CASSSQGGAFF. For the CDR3, the DNA is TGTGCCAGCAGTTCACAGGGGGGAGCTTTCTTT.

Only a few counts were recorded for this clone. The rearrangement links TRBV4-2 to TRBJ2-3; 11 bases align to TRBD2. The V and J ends lost 2 bases and 2 bases, in that order; junction bases with no gene match: 18. Germline loops: CDR1 LGHNA, CDR2 YNFKEQ. The CDR3 contains 21 residues. For the CDR3, the DNA is TGTGCCAGCAGCCAAAGGGGAGGGGGTAGCGGGAGGGAACCAAACACAGATACGCAGTATTTT. Its protein is CASSQRGGGSGREPNTDTQYF.

The chain recombines TRBV11-2 with TRBJ2-3, with a tentative D call TRBD2 (5 bases). V lost 3 bases, J lost 1 base, and 8 bases lay in between. The CDR3 loop spans 14 amino acids. Germline V CDR1 and CDR2: SGHAT, FQNNGV. CDR3 sequence: CASSFGLGTDTQYF. The CDR3 DNA follows: TGTGCCAGCAGCTTTGGACTCGGCACAGATACGCAGTATTTT.

CDR3 DNA sequence: TGTGCCAGCAGCTTTGGGGGGGCGAACACCGGGGAGCTGTTTTTT. It specifies CASSFGGANTGELFF. V and J are TRBV7-2 and TRBJ2-2, with 7 bases fitting TRBD2. CDR3 size: 15 residues. After removal of 3 bases from V and 0 bases from J, the junction contained 1 base not matched to a gene. Per the germline V gene, CDR1 is SGHTA and CDR2 is FQGNSA.

The J gene is TRBJ1-2, the V gene TRBV30; perhaps TRBD1 as D (6 bases). The CDR3 length is 14 residues. Trimming cost V 3 bases and J 4 bases, with 15 bases left between them. CDR1 is GTSNPN, CDR2 SVGIG, per germline (reference sequence). The CDR3 here is CAWSLNRVSYGYTF. The CDR3 nucleotides read TGTGCCTGGAGCCTAAACAGGGTATCCTATGGCTACACCTTC.

CDR3 bases: TGTGCCAGCAGTTTCTCAGGGAGGCACGAGCAGTACTTC. Translation: CASSFSGRHEQYF. The chain links TRBV28 to TRBJ2-7, with D tentatively TRBD2 (6 bases). This CDR3 is 13 amino acids long. V was cut by 3 bases and J by 5 bases, with 11 bases left in between. Germline CDR1 is MDHEN and CDR2 is SYDVKM.

The chain combines TRBV15 with TRBJ2-7; maybe TRBD2 (6 bases). Trimming cost V 1 base and J 4 bases, with 11 bases left between them. The CDR3 contains 14 residues. Germline V gene sequence: CDR1 LNHNV, CDR2 YYDKDF (reference sequence). In DNA form, the CDR3 reads TGTGCCACCAGCAGAGGGAGGGCCGGATACGAGCAGTACTTC. This sequence encodes CATSRGRAGYEQYF.

This sequence joins TRBV7-8 and TRBJ2-7, with TRBD1 identical over 9 bases. The CDR3 is 15 residues long. V trimming: 4 bases; J trimming: 2 bases; junction bases outside the gene matches: 6. CDR1 and CDR2 (germline): SGHVS, FQNEAQ. The CDR3 DNA follows: TGTGCCAGCAGCTCGGGACAGGGATATCCCTACGAGCAGTACTTC. Amino acid sequence: CASSSGQGYPYEQYF.

This chain links TRBV5-1 with TRBJ2-2, with a possible D match to TRBD1 (6 bases). The V and J ends lost 6 bases and 7 bases respectively, with 19 bases between them. The CDR3 consists of 15 residues. In germline, CDR1 is SGHRS, CDR2 YFSETQ. CDR3 bases: TGCGCCAGCACCTCCCTGGTAGGGGGTGACGGGGAGCTGTTTTTT. Translation gives CASTSLVGGDGELFF. The full variable domain, completed using reference TRBV5-1 and TRBJ2-2, is KAGVTQTPRYLIKTRGQQVTLSCSPISGHRSVSWYQQTPGQGLQFLFEYFSETQRNKGNFPGRFSGRQFSNSRSEMNVSTLELGDSALYLCASTSLVGGDGELFFGEGSRLTVL.

The gene calls are TRBV7-9 and TRBJ2-7, with D unclear. The CDR3 covers 14 residues. V lost 3 bases and J 3 bases, leaving 12 bases between the germline ends. CDR1 and CDR2 from the germline V gene are SEHNR and FQNEAQ (reference sequence). The CDR3 DNA follows: TGTGCCAGCAGCTTTACCCCAGCCAGCTACGAGCAGTACTTC. Residues: CASSFTPASYEQYF. Filled out from reference TRBV7-9 and TRBJ2-7, the complete variable domain reads DTGVSQNPRHKITKRGQNVTFRCDPISEHNRLYWYRQTLGQGPEFLTYFQNEAQLEKSRLLSDRFSAERPKGSFSTLEIQRTEQGDSAMYLCASSFTPASYEQYFGPGTRLTVT.

This clone was recorded once. The chain combines TRBV5-1 with TRBJ2-7; D is undetermined. Germline V gene data show CDR1 as SGHRS and CDR2 as YFSETQ. CDR3 length: 14 residues. Trimming took off 0 bases at V and 0 bases at J, with 7 bases between the two ends. The CDR3 region has the DNA TGCGCCAGCAGCTTGGTCCCAGGCTCCTACGAGCAGTACTTC. Translation: CASSLVPGSYEQYF.

The CDR3 DNA is TGTGCCAGCAGCTTATCCCTTGGACAGGGTGGCGAGCAGTACTTC. Translated, it gives CASSLSLGQGGEQYF. The chain joins TRBV7-2 to TRBJ2-7, with 8 bases aligning to TRBD1. The CDR3 is 15 amino acids. The trim removed 2 bases at V and 6 bases at J, leaving 9 bases unmatched. In germline, CDR1 is SGHTA, CDR2 FQGNSA.

The DNA of the CDR3 is TGTGCCAGCAGCGCCTCCTCCCTAGCGGGGGCCTACAATGAGCAGTTCTTC. Translated, it gives CASSASSLAGAYNEQFF. V usage is TRBV9 and J usage is TRBJ2-1; 10 positions agree with TRBD2. The CDR3 contains 17 residues. V dropped 3 bases and J dropped 2; count of bases not matched to a gene: 8. The germline gives CDR1 SGDLS, CDR2 YYNGEE.

This chain uses TRBV11-3 with TRBJ2-1; 9 bases align to TRBD2. Trimming removed 3 bases from V and 8 bases from J; junction bases left unmatched: 11. CDR1 is SGHNT, CDR2 YENEEA, per germline. CDR3 size: 16 residues. CDR3 loop: CASSLGAGGPGDEQFF. CDR3 in DNA: TGTGCCAGCAGCTTGGGTGCGGGAGGGCCTGGCGATGAGCAGTTCTTC.

The CDR3 DNA follows: TGTGCCAGCAGACCGCCACAGGGCCGTGATGAAAAACTGTTTTTT. As protein: CASRPPQGRDEKLFF. The chain joins TRBV28 to TRBJ1-4, with TRBD1 as a possible D gene (6 bases). The CDR3 is 15 residues long. Trimming took 6 bases from V and 6 from J, leaving 17 bases between them. CDR1 and CDR2 (germline): MDHEN, SYDVKM.

The chain has TRBV2 and TRBJ2-1; D might be TRBD2 (6 bases). Trimming left V 4 bases short and J 15 bases short, with 19 bases between. CDR1 and CDR2 from the germline V gene are SNHLY and FYNNEI. The CDR3 runs 13 residues. The CDR3 DNA reads as TGTGCCAGCAGTGCCCGGGCCGAAGGAGCGGGGTTCTTC. This codes for CASSARAEGAGFF. The full variable domain, its missing parts supplied by reference TRBV2 and TRBJ2-1, is EPEVTQTPSHQVTQMGQEVILRCVPISNHLYFYWYRQILGQKVEFLVSFYNNEISEKSEIFDDQFSVERPDGSNFTLKIRSTKLEDSAMYFCASSARAEGAGFFGPGTRLTVL.

The chain links TRBV7-3 to TRBJ2-3; D is perhaps TRBD2 (5 bases). Trimming removed 5 bases at V and 2 bases at J, with 8 bases between. This CDR3 is 13 amino acids long. Germline V lookup: CDR1 SGHTA, CDR2 FQGTGA. CDR3 coding DNA: TGTGCCAGCAGCGCGGGTACCACAGATACGCAGTATTTT. Amino acid sequence: CASSAGTTDTQYF.

The chain links TRBV28 to TRBJ1-1; D not resolved. The V gene's germline CDR1 is MDHEN and CDR2 SYDVKM. V lost 5 bases to trimming and J lost 10 bases, with 14 bases between them. This CDR3 is 12 amino acids long. CDR3: CASSLLGSVAFF. The CDR3 nucleotides are TGTGCCAGCAGTCTCCTAGGGTCGGTAGCTTTCTTT.

The chain carries TRBV5-8 and TRBJ2-5; 10 bases align to TRBD2. This CDR3 is 15 amino acids long. Looked up from germline, CDR1 is SGHTS and CDR2 is YDEGEE. V shed 0 bases, J shed 7 bases, and the junction held 6 bases outside the gene matches. The CDR3: CASSLGTSGPGTQYF. For the CDR3, the DNA is TGTGCCAGCAGCTTGGGGACTAGCGGCCCAGGGACCCAGTACTTC. Full variable domain (missing parts from reference TRBV5-8 and TRBJ2-5): EAGVTQSPTHLIKTRGQQATLRCSPISGHTSVYWYQQALGLGLQFLLWYDEGEERNRGNFPPRFSGRQFPNYSSELNVNALELEDSALYLCASSLGTSGPGTQYFGPGTRLLVL.

The chain recombines TRBV29-1 with TRBJ2-7, with 10 bases fitting TRBD2. This CDR3 is 12 amino acids long. The germline V gene encodes CDR1 SQVTM and CDR2 ANQGSEA. V lost 6 bases, J lost 7 bases, and 6 bases stayed unmatched. DNA for the CDR3: TGCAGCGTACAAGCGGGAGGGCGAGAGCAGTACTTC. Its protein product is CSVQAGGREQYF.